The TCR beta chain under discussion was sequenced for a study of blood T cells in healthy people across ages. A note on this clonotype: What it binds is unknown.

Study-wide points: The recorded TCR beta diversity per million T cells decreased in a roughly linear manner with age. Diversity figures derived from one million T cells were judged to underestimate the true value.

Sample-barcoded 5' priming and a J-beta primer mix drove a second PCR of roughly 7 to 11 cycles. TCRdb recomputed calls from the 5' RACE reads with MiXCR, one row per CDR3 protein. The sample comprises 1.5 million to 2 million distinct CDR3 sequences, over 25% of which are singletons, and approximately 7.7% rests with the top ten. The sequenced sample consisted of blood. The source is a woman aged 30 to 39 in good health.

The CDR3 here is CASSYSSGGSQPQHF. Written as DNA, the CDR3 is TGTGCCAGCAGTTACTCGTCAGGGGGAAGCCAGCCCCAGCATTTT. The chain carries TRBV6-2 or TRBV6-3 and TRBJ1-5, with 7 bases matching TRBD1. Germline assignment: CDR1 MNHEY and CDR2 SVGEGT. V gave up 0 bases and J gave up 7 bases; unmatched junction bases: 6. The CDR3 sequence is 15 residues long.